The 29 T cell receptor beta chains below all came from one sample that was sequenced in a study of cytomegalovirus exposure and HLA in healthy donors. Produced via immunoSEQ multiplex PCR; TCRdb's table is partial and in-frame only. The sample includes some 140,000 clones, more than 70% of them seen just once. Source material: PBMCs. Receptors originate from a human donor in good health.

This chain links TRBV2 with TRBJ2-7; no reliable D call. The V gene's germline CDR1 is SNHLY and CDR2 FYNNEI. The CDR3 contains 11 residues. Trimming stripped 4 bases from V and 5 bases from J, with 6 bases between. The DNA of the CDR3 is TGTGCCAGCAGTGTTTATGACGAGCAGTACTTC. Translated: CASSVYDEQYF.

This chain links TRBV5-4 with TRBJ1-1; no clear D. CDR3 length: 15 amino acids. Germline-derived CDR1 and CDR2 are SGHNT and YYREEE (reference sequence). The V end lost 0 bases, the J end lost 4 bases, and 13 bases lay between the germline ends. Written as DNA, the CDR3 is TGTGCCAGCAGCTTGGTTCATGGAGTGGGCACTGAAGCTTTCTTT. Its translation: CASSLVHGVGTEAFF.

This clone appeared once. The genes are TRBV11-2 and TRBJ2-7; the D gene is possibly TRBD2 (5 bases). The CDR3 consists of 14 residues. CDR1 and CDR2 (germline): SGHAT, FQNNGV. Trimming took 3 bases from V and 8 from J, leaving 17 bases between them. The CDR3 region has the DNA TGTGCCAGCAGCTTTCTTTCGGGAAAGGGCAAGCAGTACTTC. As protein: CASSFLSGKGKQYF.

V is TRBV27 and J is TRBJ2-5, with a possible D match to TRBD1 (6 bases). Trimming stripped 1 base from V and 3 bases from J, with 15 bases between. CDR3 length: 16 residues. CDR1 and CDR2 (germline): MNHEY, SMNVEV (reference sequence). The CDR3 DNA reads TGTGCCAGCAGTTTATTGGGCCGGGGACACAAAGAGACCCAGTACTTC. Its protein product is CASSLLGRGHKETQYF.

The count of this clone is one. The genes are TRBV7-2 and TRBJ2-3, with D possibly matching TRBD1 (5 bases). Germline CDR1 SGHTA, CDR2 FQGNSA. Trimming left V 2 bases short and J 1 base short, with 7 bases between. CDR3 size: 14 residues. The CDR3 bases are TGTGCCAGCAGCTTAATCAGGGGCACAGATACGCAGTATTTT. This translates into CASSLIRGTDTQYF.

The chain combines TRBV28 with TRBJ1-3; perhaps TRBD1 as D (5 bases). Germline values: CDR1 MDHEN, CDR2 SYDVKM. CDR3 length: 14 amino acids. The germline V and J ends were trimmed by 4 bases and 4 bases, with 11 bases remaining between them. CDR3 protein: CASSWWQGGNTIYF. CDR3 DNA: TGTGCCAGCAGTTGGTGGCAGGGAGGAAACACCATATATTTT.

This chain links TRBV27 with TRBJ2-7; the D gene is possibly TRBD1 (6 bases). Germline V gives CDR1 MNHEY, CDR2 SMNVEV (reference sequence). V was shortened by 3 bases and J by 3 bases, with 15 bases between the two germline ends. CDR3 length: 15 residues. The CDR3, as DNA: TGTGCCAGCAGTTTCCTCCCGGTAGGGGGCTACGAGCAGTACTTC. Residues: CASSFLPVGGYEQYF.

This clone was found once. The V gene is TRBV28, the J gene TRBJ1-1; 9 positions agree with TRBD1. The ends lost 2 bases at V and 4 bases at J; junction bases unmatched: 2. The CDR3 is made up of 14 amino acids. The germline CDR1 and CDR2 sequences are MDHEN and SYDVKM. The CDR3 is CASSLGDRVTEAFF. DNA of the CDR3: TGTGCCAGCAGTTTAGGGGACAGGGTCACTGAAGCTTTCTTT.

This clone was seen once. The chain is built from TRBV19 and TRBJ1-5; D perhaps matches TRBD1 (5 bases). Trimming left V 7 bases short and J 1 base short, with 8 bases between. Germline CDR1 and CDR2: LNHDA and SQIVND (reference sequence). This CDR3 comprises 13 residues. CDR3 sequence (DNA): TGTGCCAGTACAGGGCACAGCAATCAGCCCCAGCATTTT. It encodes CASTGHSNQPQHF.

This chain joins TRBV18 and TRBJ1-5; D ambiguous. This CDR3 region has 13 residues. V lost 3 bases and J lost 3, with 6 bases in between. Looked up from germline, CDR1 is KGHSH and CDR2 is LQKENI. The CDR3, as DNA: TGTGCCAGCTCACCTGGCCTCAATCAGCCCCAGCATTTT. It codes for CASSPGLNQPQHF.

This clone was detected a few times. The genes are TRBV19 and TRBJ2-2; D possibly corresponds to TRBD1 (5 bases). Trimming took 5 bases from V and 5 from J, leaving 12 bases between them. The germline CDR1 and CDR2 sequences are LNHDA and SQIVND (reference sequence). The CDR3 consists of 14 residues. CDR3 in amino acids: CASSLGLGTGELFF. The CDR3, as DNA: TGTGCCAGTAGTCTGGGGCTGGGTACCGGGGAGCTGTTTTTT. The variable domain in full, with the rest retrieved from reference TRBV19 and TRBJ2-2, is DGGITQSPKYLFRKEGQNVTLSCEQNLNHDAMYWYRQDPGQGLRLIYYSQIVNDFQKGDIAEGYSVSREKKESFPLTVTSAQKNPTAFYLCASSLGLGTGELFFGEGSRLTVL.

The chain links TRBV18 to TRBJ2-1; 8 bases are a match to TRBD1. Germline values: CDR1 KGHSH, CDR2 LQKENI. The CDR3 loop spans 15 amino acids. Trimming at V came to 6 bases and at J to 2 bases, leaving 6 bases not matched to a gene. CDR3 sequence: CASSPDRVTYNEQFF. CDR3 nucleotides: TGTGCCAGCTCGCCGGACAGGGTTACCTACAATGAGCAGTTCTTC.

This clone was detected only once. V and J are TRBV7-8 and TRBJ1-1; the D gene is possibly TRBD1 (6 bases). Germline CDR1 SGHVS, CDR2 FQNEAQ. The V end lost 3 bases, the J end lost 0 bases, and 11 bases lay between the germline ends. The CDR3 has 15 residues. Here the CDR3 DNA reads TGTGCCAGCAGCTTCATCAGGGGCATGAACACTGAAGCTTTCTTT. Translated, it gives CASSFIRGMNTEAFF.

The V and J genes are TRBV6-5 and TRBJ1-6; 8 nucleotides agree with TRBD1. J gave up 10 bases and V 2 bases, and 10 bases lay outside the gene matches. CDR3 length: 16 residues. Germline CDR1 reads MNHEY; CDR2 reads SVGAGI. CDR3 nucleotides: TGTGCCAGCAGTTACACCCGGGACAGGCAAAAGTCACCCCTCCACTTT. Its protein is CASSYTRDRQKSPLHF.

V gene TRBV27 combines with J gene TRBJ2-2, with 9 bases identical to TRBD2. V shed 3 bases, J shed 9 bases, and the junction held 8 bases outside the gene matches. Germline V gene lookup returns CDR1 MNHEY and CDR2 SMNVEV (reference sequence). The CDR3 is 15 amino acids. The CDR3 DNA sequence: TGTGCCAGCAGTTTCTCTTCAACTAGCGGGCGGGAGCTGTTTTTT. Protein product: CASSFSSTSGRELFF.

This clone was observed a few times. The V call is TRBV13, the J call TRBJ2-7; D is perhaps TRBD2 (5 bases). Trimming left V 1 base short and J 5 bases short, with 12 bases between. CDR1 PRHDT and CDR2 FYEKMQ come from the germline V gene (reference sequence). CDR3 size: 14 residues. In DNA form, the CDR3 reads TGTGCCAGCAGCTTAGTGGCTAGCATCCACGAGCAGTACTTC. This codes for CASSLVASIHEQYF.

V and J are TRBV4-1 and TRBJ2-7; D might be TRBD2 (6 bases). Germline V gives CDR1 MGHRA, CDR2 YSYEKL. Trimming took 1 base from V and 0 from J, leaving 10 bases between them. CDR3 length equals 15 residues. In nucleotides, the CDR3 is TGCGCCAGCAGCCAAGGCCGGGACTTCTCCTACGAGCAGTACTTC. Residues: CASSQGRDFSYEQYF.

This clone is a singleton in its sample. This chain uses TRBV10-3 with TRBJ1-1, with TRBD1 matching over 10 bases. The CDR3 runs 13 residues. Germline V gene lookup returns CDR1 ENHRY and CDR2 SYGVKD. V shed 7 bases and J 3 bases; nucleotides not matched to a gene: 2. This CDR3 is CAITGTGDTEAFF. The DNA of the CDR3 is TGTGCCATCACCGGGACAGGGGACACTGAAGCTTTCTTT.

This clone has a handful of counts. The chain uses TRBV6-6 and TRBJ1-3, with no clear D. Germline V lookup: CDR1 MNHNY, CDR2 SVGAGI (reference sequence). The CDR3 covers 12 residues. The V gene lost 5 bases and the J gene lost 8 bases, with 10 bases spanning the gap. CDR3 DNA: TGTGCCAGCAGTACCCACACCGACACCATATATTTT. Translation: CASSTHTDTIYF.

The chain joins TRBV6-1 to TRBJ1-4; TRBD1 matches at 7 bases. Germline V CDR1 and CDR2: MNHNS, SASEGT. The V and J ends lost 11 bases and 3 bases, in that order; junction bases with no gene match: 9. The CDR3 has 14 residues. CDR3 in DNA: TGTGCCTGCCAGGGGGGTTCCGCTAATGAAAAACTGTTTTTT. As protein: CACQGGSANEKLFF.

The chain recombines TRBV7-6 with TRBJ2-2; no clear D. V was trimmed by 1 base and J by 1 base, leaving 10 bases between them. Looked up from germline, CDR1 is SGHVS and CDR2 is FNYEAQ. This CDR3 region has 16 residues. For the CDR3, the DNA is TGTGCCAGCAGCTTAGGCCAGGCCTTGAACACCGGGGAGCTGTTTTTT. It specifies CASSLGQALNTGELFF.

This clone came up once. The J gene is TRBJ2-5, the V gene TRBV5-1; 9 bases fit TRBD2. The CDR3 contains 16 residues. The V and J ends lost 4 bases and 1 base, in that order; junction bases with no gene match: 8. CDR1 is SGHRS and CDR2 is YFSETQ in the germline V gene. DNA of the CDR3: TGCGCCAGCAGCAGACTTGGCGGGGGGGTCCAAGAGACCCAGTACTTC. Translation gives CASSRLGGGVQETQYF.

The rearrangement links TRBV18 to TRBJ1-2; possible D gene TRBD1, 5 bases. CDR3 length equals 16 residues. The germline V gene has CDR1 KGHSH and CDR2 LQKENI. The V end lost 8 bases, the J end lost 3 bases, and 22 bases lay between the germline ends. The CDR3 nucleotides read TGTGCCAGCGTCCCGGGACTAAGCGTAATCGACTATGGCTACACCTTC. Translated, it gives CASVPGLSVIDYGYTF. The full variable domain, completed using reference TRBV18 and TRBJ1-2, is NAGVMQNPRHLVRRRGQEARLRCSPMKGHSHVYWYRQLPEEGLKFMVYLQKENIIDESGMPKERFSAEFPKEGPSILRIQQVVRGDSAAYFCASVPGLSVIDYGYTFGSGTRLTVV.

This chain uses TRBV15 with TRBJ2-7, with a possible D match to TRBD2 (6 bases). The germline V and J ends were trimmed by 4 bases and 3 bases, with 16 bases remaining between them. Germline lookup yields CDR1 LNHNV and CDR2 YYDKDF (reference sequence). This CDR3 has 15 amino acids. The CDR3 protein is CATSNGASEVYEQYF. For the CDR3, the DNA is TGTGCCACCAGCAATGGGGCTAGCGAGGTCTACGAGCAGTACTTC.

This clone was observed once. The chain links TRBV5-4 to TRBJ2-7; D call uncertain. The CDR3 covers 15 residues. Germline CDR1 SGHNT, CDR2 YYREEE (reference sequence). The V gene lost 3 bases and the J gene lost 6 bases, with 19 bases spanning the gap. The CDR3 DNA follows: TGTGCCAGCAGCTCACCCGGTTTCCAGGCTGGCGAGCAGTACTTC. It yields the protein CASSSPGFQAGEQYF.

The rearrangement joins TRBV4-3 to TRBJ2-2; the match to TRBD1 covers 10 bases. Losses at the gene ends were 3 bases for V and 6 bases for J; bases not matched to a gene: 7. The CDR3 sequence is 16 residues long. Germline assignment: CDR1 LGHNA and CDR2 YSLEER. The CDR3 DNA reads as TGCGCCAGCAGCCAGGGGACAGGGGTCGGAGCCGGGGAGCTGTTTTTT. Protein sequence: CASSQGTGVGAGELFF.

The chain combines TRBV30 with TRBJ2-7, with D tentatively TRBD1 (6 bases). The length of the CDR3 is 13 residues. V was shortened by 0 bases and J by 2 bases, with 8 bases between the two germline ends. Germline V gene sequence: CDR1 GTSNPN, CDR2 SVGIG (reference sequence). The CDR3 DNA reads as TGTGCCTGGAGTGTGGACAGAGCCTACGAGCAGTACTTC. Protein sequence: CAWSVDRAYEQYF. Combining the CDR3 with reference TRBV30 and TRBJ2-7 gives the whole variable domain SQTIHQWPATLVQPVGSPLSLECTVEGTSNPNLYWYRQAAGRGLQLLFYSVGIGQISSEVPQNLSASRPQDRQFILSSKKLLLSDSGFYLCAWSVDRAYEQYFGPGTRLTVT.

The CDR3 protein is CASSPWDKRMGSSGNTIYF. The CDR3 nucleotides read TGTGCCAGCAGCCCTTGGGACAAGAGGATGGGGTCCTCTGGAAACACCATATATTTT. This chain uses TRBV21-1 with TRBJ1-3; the D call in the table, TRBD1, was not verified against the DNA. TRBV21-1 constitutes a pseudogene. The CDR3 is made up of 19 amino acids.

The chain carries TRBV5-5 and TRBJ2-1; 9 nucleotides align to TRBD2. Germline CDR1 reads SGHKS; CDR2 reads YYEKEE (reference sequence). V was pared by 2 bases and J by 0 bases, with 9 bases of the junction left unmatched. The CDR3 has 18 residues. The chain's CDR3 is CASSLGKSGRISYNEQFF. CDR3 DNA sequence: TGTGCCAGCAGCTTAGGTAAGAGCGGGAGGATCTCCTACAATGAGCAGTTCTTC. The entire variable domain, with the rest obtained from reference TRBV5-5 and TRBJ2-1, is as follows: DAGVTQSPTHLIKTRGQQVTLRCSPISGHKSVSWYQQVLGQGPQFIFQYYEKEERGRGNFPDRFSARQFPNYSSELNVNALLLGDSALYLCASSLGKSGRISYNEQFFGPGTRLTVL.